The clone carrying this TCR beta chain was counted ten times or more. TCRdb ran MiXCR on the RT-PCR reads and lists one entry per CDR3 protein. The sample has about 1,600 distinct CDR3 sequences; roughly 8.1% are singletons. The sample comes from a study of immune reconstitution after stem cell transplant in scleroderma. V lost 2 bases, J lost 4 bases, and 2 bases stayed unmatched. This CDR3 comprises 15 residues. Germline assignment: CDR1 KGHSH and CDR2 LQKENI. The sample was taken before or after autologous hematopoietic stem cell transplantation (not recorded which). The sequence was obtained from a male donor with systemic sclerosis. The gene calls are TRBV18 and TRBJ2-1, with 10 bases identical to TRBD2. CDR3 region: CASSPGLAAYNEQFF. CDR3 nucleotide sequence: TGTGCCAGCTCACCAGGACTAGCGGCATACAATGAGCAGTTCTTC. Filled out from reference TRBV18 and TRBJ2-1, the complete variable domain reads NAGVMQNPRHLVRRRGQEARLRCSPMKGHSHVYWYRQLPEEGLKFMVYLQKENIIDESGMPKERFSAEFPKEGPSILRIQQVVRGDSAAYFCASSPGLAAYNEQFFGPGTRLTVL.